The 27 T cell receptor beta chains below come from one sample, sequenced in a study of PD-L1 blockade in urothelial cancer (dated by TCRdb to 2017 to 2019). Library preparation was by the immunoSEQ multiplex PCR assay. In TCRdb, the immuneACCESS table is reduced to in-frame sequences with V and J assigned. These tables do not hold every clone; where another copy was compared, an unresolved V gene accounts for under half, and the others remain unexplained. This sample comprises about 38,000 clones, about four fifths of them detected only once. The ten largest clones add up to approximately 15% of the sample. Sequenced material: PBMCs, taken around atezolizumab (anti-PD-L1) treatment. Receptors originate from a man aged 60 to 75 with urothelial cancer.

The CDR3 DNA follows: TGTGCCAGCAGCATAGGGACAGGGGAAGTGGAGGGCTACACCTTC. It codes for CASSIGTGEVEGYTF. The V gene is TRBV28, the J gene TRBJ1-2; TRBD1 matches 10 bases. The CDR3 spans 15 residues. Germline lookup yields CDR1 MDHEN and CDR2 SYDVKM. V lost 6 bases to trimming and J lost 8 bases; unmatched junction nucleotides: 12.

The chain combines TRBV6-6 with TRBJ2-5; 9 bases match TRBD1. Germline assignment: CDR1 MNHNY and CDR2 SVGAGI (reference sequence). J lost 2 bases, V lost 6 bases, and 4 bases had no gene match. The length of the CDR3 is 14 residues. Here the CDR3 DNA reads TGTGCCAGCAGGGCAGACAGGGGGCAAGAGACCCAGTACTTC. This sequence encodes CASRADRGQETQYF.

This chain links TRBV28 with TRBJ2-7; D may be TRBD2 (7 bases). V was cut by 11 bases and J by 7 bases, with 12 bases left in between. The CDR3 is 10 amino acids. In germline, CDR1 is MDHEN, CDR2 SYDVKM. CDR3 in DNA: TGTGCCGCGGGGGCGGGAGAGCAGTACTTC. Translated: CAAGAGEQYF.

The CDR3 nucleotides read TGTGCCAGCAGTCGGGACAGAGGAAACACCATATATTTT. Its protein product is CASSRDRGNTIYF. The V and J genes are TRBV6-5 and TRBJ1-3; 7 positions match TRBD1. In germline, CDR1 is MNHEY, CDR2 SVGAGI. With 5 bases clipped from V and 4 bases from J, the junction kept 2 bases outside the gene matches. CDR3 size: 13 residues.

The J gene is TRBJ1-5, the V gene TRBV2, with TRBD1 as a possible D gene (5 bases). Trimming stripped 2 bases from V and 7 bases from J, with 12 bases between. This CDR3 region has 14 residues. CDR1 is SNHLY, CDR2 FYNNEI, per germline. The CDR3 region is CASSENAGRQPQHF. The CDR3 coding sequence is TGTGCCAGCAGTGAAAACGCAGGGCGGCAGCCCCAGCATTTT.

The chain couples TRBV28 to TRBJ1-1, with TRBD1 as a possible D gene (6 bases). The germline CDR1 and CDR2 sequences are MDHEN and SYDVKM. The CDR3 spans 14 residues. V lost 6 bases to trimming and J lost 1 base, with 12 bases between them. The CDR3 DNA is TGTGCCAGCAGCACCGGACAGAAGAACACTGAAGCTTTCTTT. It codes for CASSTGQKNTEAFF. Combining the CDR3 with reference TRBV28 and TRBJ1-1 gives the whole variable domain DVKVTQSSRYLVKRTGEKVFLECVQDMDHENMFWYRQDPGLGLRLIYFSYDVKMKEKGDIPEGYSVSREKKERFSLILESASTNQTSMYLCASSTGQKNTEAFFGQGTRLTVV.

This rearrangement joins TRBV18 to TRBJ2-5; 7 bases align to TRBD1. The CDR3 extends over 15 amino acids. With 4 bases clipped from V and 3 bases from J, the junction kept 8 bases outside the gene matches. The germline V gene encodes CDR1 KGHSH and CDR2 LQKENI. The CDR3 sequence is CASSREKGAKETQYF. The CDR3 DNA is TGTGCCAGCTCACGAGAAAAGGGGGCGAAAGAGACCCAGTACTTC.

V gene TRBV15 combines with J gene TRBJ2-3; TRBD2 agrees at 11 bases. Germline assignment: CDR1 LNHNV and CDR2 YYDKDF (reference sequence). CDR3 length equals 17 residues. V lost 3 bases to trimming and J lost 4 bases; unmatched junction nucleotides: 9. Here the CDR3 reads CATSRGPGTSGSDTQYF. The DNA for the CDR3 is TGTGCCACCAGCAGGGGTCCCGGGACTAGCGGATCAGATACGCAGTATTTT.

J is TRBJ1-1 and V is TRBV10-1, with TRBD1 matching 9 bases. This CDR3 spans 14 amino acids. V gave up 5 bases and J gave up 6 bases; unmatched junction bases: 7. CDR1 and CDR2 from the germline V gene are WNHNN and SYGVQD (reference sequence). The CDR3 DNA follows: TGCGCCAGCAGTCGAGGACAGGGGAGAGCTGAAGCTTTCTTT. It yields the protein CASSRGQGRAEAFF.

This clone has more than one count but fewer than ten. This chain joins TRBV28 and TRBJ2-7; 9 bases line up with TRBD1. Germline-derived CDR1 and CDR2 are MDHEN and SYDVKM. V trimming: 5 bases; J trimming: 2 bases; junction bases outside the gene matches: 7. CDR3 length: 15 residues. CDR3 region: CASSIPGQGTYEQYF. The CDR3 coding sequence is TGTGCCAGCAGTATCCCGGGACAGGGTACCTACGAGCAGTACTTC.

The rearrangement joins TRBV27 to TRBJ1-5; D is perhaps TRBD1 (6 bases). CDR1 is MNHEY and CDR2 is SMNVEV in the germline V gene (reference sequence). V was pared by 4 bases and J by 5 bases, with 15 bases between. CDR3 size: 15 residues. The CDR3 region is CASSSSLGGHQPQHF. DNA of the CDR3: TGTGCCAGCAGTTCCAGTTTGGGGGGGCATCAGCCCCAGCATTTT.

This chain uses TRBV21-1 with TRBJ1-1; TRBD1 is the table's D call and was not checked against the DNA. TRBV21-1 is a documented pseudogene. The CDR3 is 15 amino acids. CDR3 protein: CASSTQTAMNTEAFF. The CDR3 bases are TGTGCCAGCAGCACCCAGACAGCGATGAACACTGAAGCTTTCTTT.

V is TRBV4-2 and J is TRBJ1-3; TRBD1 matches at 7 bases. The CDR3 loop spans 16 amino acids. The V and J ends lost 0 bases and 4 bases, in that order; junction bases with no gene match: 6. CDR1 LGHNA and CDR2 YNFKEQ come from the germline V gene. The CDR3 is CASSQDSGTAGNTIYF. CDR3 DNA sequence: TGTGCCAGCAGCCAAGATTCTGGGACAGCGGGAAACACCATATATTTT.

This clone turned up a few times. The genes are TRBV27 and TRBJ1-2, with 7 positions matching TRBD1. The V gene's germline CDR1 is MNHEY and CDR2 SMNVEV (reference sequence). Trimming took 5 bases from V and 4 from J; bases not matched to a gene: 10. The CDR3 runs to 15 residues. CDR3 in DNA: TGTGCCAGCAGTCCGCGACAGGGAACGGGCTATGGCTACACCTTC. Translating gives CASSPRQGTGYGYTF.

The rearrangement uses TRBV15 and TRBJ2-5, with no clear D. The CDR3 has 14 residues. Germline V lookup: CDR1 LNHNV, CDR2 YYDKDF (reference sequence). The ends were cut back, 3 bases at V and 5 bases at J, with 13 bases in the middle. CDR3 in amino acids: CATSSSPSEETQYF. The CDR3 DNA is TGTGCCACCAGCAGTAGTCCCTCCGAGGAGACCCAGTACTTC.

The chain joins TRBV5-1 to TRBJ2-3; tentatively, D is TRBD1 (5 bases). CDR1 is SGHRS and CDR2 is YFSETQ in the germline V gene. Trimming left V 0 bases short and J 2 bases short, with 13 bases between. The CDR3 totals 16 residues. CDR3 region: CASSLGATAITDTQYF. The CDR3 nucleotides read TGCGCCAGCAGCTTGGGTGCGACAGCGATCACAGATACGCAGTATTTT.

The DNA for the CDR3 is TGTGCCAGCAGCTTTCATGCGGGCAGCAAGTACCAAGAGACCCAGTACTTC. Residues: CASSFHAGSKYQETQYF. The gene calls are TRBV5-4 and TRBJ2-5; maybe TRBD2 (5 bases). The V and J ends lost 2 bases and 0 bases respectively, with 17 bases between them. Germline V gene sequence: CDR1 SGHNT, CDR2 YYREEE (reference sequence). The CDR3 runs 17 residues. Using reference TRBV5-4 and TRBJ2-5 for the parts outside the CDR3, the full variable domain is ETGVTQSPTHLIKTRGQQVTLRCSSQSGHNTVSWYQQALGQGPQFIFQYYREEENGRGNFPPRFSGLQFPNYSSELNVNALELDDSALYLCASSFHAGSKYQETQYFGPGTRLLVL.

This chain links TRBV4-3 with TRBJ1-5, with TRBD1 as a possible D gene (6 bases). The CDR3 has 15 residues. Germline lookup yields CDR1 LGHNA and CDR2 YSLEER. V lost 1 base and J 4 bases, leaving 11 bases between the germline ends. The CDR3 DNA is TGCGCCAGCAGCCAAGGGACAGCACCGAATCAGCCCCAGCATTTT. It specifies CASSQGTAPNQPQHF.

The CDR3: CASSLPRDRNEKLFF. CDR3 coding DNA: TGTGCCAGCAGCCTACCGAGGGACAGGAATGAAAAACTGTTTTTT. This chain uses TRBV27 with TRBJ1-4, with TRBD1 matching 8 bases. V lost 6 bases and J lost 5; bases outside the gene matches: 8. The CDR3 covers 15 residues. Germline CDR1 is MNHEY and CDR2 is SMNVEV (reference sequence).

The chain recombines TRBV6-5 with TRBJ1-5; D is unclear. The germline CDR1 and CDR2 sequences are MNHEY and SVGAGI. This CDR3 is built from 13 residues. V gave up 6 bases and J gave up 3 bases, with 9 bases separating them. This CDR3 is CASRITLNQPQHF. The CDR3 region has the DNA TGTGCCAGCAGGATTACTCTCAATCAGCCCCAGCATTTT.

CDR3 in amino acids: CASSLAGSSYEQYF. Here the CDR3 DNA reads TGTGCCAGCAGCCTAGCGGGCAGCTCCTACGAGCAGTACTTC. The V call is TRBV14, the J call TRBJ2-7, with 7 bases identical to TRBD2. CDR1 SGHDN and CDR2 FVKESK come from the germline V gene. The trim removed 4 bases at V and 0 bases at J, leaving 3 bases unmatched. The CDR3 is made up of 14 amino acids.

The chain employs TRBV19 and TRBJ1-2, with 8 bases aligning to TRBD1. CDR1 is LNHDA and CDR2 is SQIVND in the germline V gene (reference sequence). The J segment lost 4 bases and the V segment lost 5 bases, leaving 6 bases of the junction unmatched. This CDR3 contains 14 residues. CDR3 nucleotides: TGTGCCAGTAGTGACAGGGGATCGGCCTATGGCTACACCTTC. It codes for CASSDRGSAYGYTF.

The J gene is TRBJ2-5, the V gene TRBV6-1, with TRBD1 matching over 8 bases. Germline V gives CDR1 MNHNS, CDR2 SASEGT. V shed 3 bases, J shed 5 bases, and the junction held 11 bases outside the gene matches. This CDR3 comprises 16 residues. The CDR3 loop is CASSDWNRGTGETQYF. CDR3 in DNA: TGTGCCAGCAGTGATTGGAACAGGGGGACGGGCGAGACCCAGTACTTC.

This clone was seen a handful of times. The rearrangement joins TRBV6-4 to TRBJ2-3, with 9 nucleotides matching TRBD2. The J segment lost 6 bases and the V segment lost 2 bases, leaving 6 bases of the junction unmatched. Germline CDR1 is MRHNA and CDR2 is SNTAGT. This CDR3 region has 15 residues. DNA of the CDR3: TGTGCCAGCAGTGACGGGCTAGCGGGACGCGATACGCAGTATTTT. Amino acids: CASSDGLAGRDTQYF.

The chain joins TRBV19 to TRBJ2-1, with TRBD2 identical over 11 bases. The CDR3 is 15 residues long. Germline V gene data show CDR1 as LNHDA and CDR2 as SQIVND (reference sequence). With V trimmed by 7 bases and J by 0 bases, 2 bases remained unmatched. Here the CDR3 reads CASTLAGGSYNEQFF. The CDR3 nucleotides are TGTGCCAGTACTCTAGCGGGAGGCTCCTACAATGAGCAGTTCTTC.

CDR3 in DNA: TGTGCCAGCAGCTCCGTACGCTGGACTAGCGGGAGGTCCGGAACTCCCTACGAGCAGTACTTC. Protein sequence: CASSSVRWTSGRSGTPYEQYF. The chain employs TRBV7-6 and TRBJ2-7, with TRBD2 matching 14 bases. Trimming took 4 bases from V and 2 from J; bases not matched to a gene: 19. This CDR3 spans 21 amino acids. From germline, CDR1 is SGHVS and CDR2 FNYEAQ.

The chain recombines TRBV6-6 with TRBJ2-1; 7 bases are shared with TRBD2. With 4 bases clipped from V and 4 bases from J, the junction kept 4 bases outside the gene matches. The CDR3 is 14 residues long. Per the germline V gene, CDR1 is MNHNY and CDR2 is SVGAGI (reference sequence). The CDR3 DNA follows: TGTGCCAGCAGTTCTCTAGCGGAGTACAATGAGCAGTTCTTC. This encodes CASSSLAEYNEQFF.